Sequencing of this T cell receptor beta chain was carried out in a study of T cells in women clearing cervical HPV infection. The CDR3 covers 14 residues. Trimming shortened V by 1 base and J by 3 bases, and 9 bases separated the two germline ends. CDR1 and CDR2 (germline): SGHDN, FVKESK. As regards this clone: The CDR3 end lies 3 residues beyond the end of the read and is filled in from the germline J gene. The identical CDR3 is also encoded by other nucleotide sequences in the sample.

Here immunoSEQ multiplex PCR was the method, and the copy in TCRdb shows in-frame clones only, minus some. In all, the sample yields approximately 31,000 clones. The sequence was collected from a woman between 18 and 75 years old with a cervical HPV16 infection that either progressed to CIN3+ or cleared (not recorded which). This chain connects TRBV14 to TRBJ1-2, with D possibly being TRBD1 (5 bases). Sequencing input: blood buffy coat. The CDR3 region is CASSQAKQDYGYTF. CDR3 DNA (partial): TGTGCCAGCAGCCAAGCTAAACAGGACTATGGC.